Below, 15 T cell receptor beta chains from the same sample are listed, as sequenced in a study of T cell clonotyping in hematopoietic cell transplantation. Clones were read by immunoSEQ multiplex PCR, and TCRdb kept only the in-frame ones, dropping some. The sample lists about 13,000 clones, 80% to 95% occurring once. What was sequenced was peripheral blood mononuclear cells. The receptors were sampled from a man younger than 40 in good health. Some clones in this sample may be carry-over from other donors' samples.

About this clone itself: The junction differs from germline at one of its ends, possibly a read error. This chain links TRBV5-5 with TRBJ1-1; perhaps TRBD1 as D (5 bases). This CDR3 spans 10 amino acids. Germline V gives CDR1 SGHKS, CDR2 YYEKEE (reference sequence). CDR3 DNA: TGTGCCAGCAGCCTAGTGGGACTAGAGTTT. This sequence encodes CASSLVGLEF.

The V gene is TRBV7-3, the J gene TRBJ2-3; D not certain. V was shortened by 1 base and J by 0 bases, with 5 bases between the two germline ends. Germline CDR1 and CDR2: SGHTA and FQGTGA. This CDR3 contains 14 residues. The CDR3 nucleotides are TGTGCCAGCAGCTTAAGATCTAGCACAGATACGCAGTATTTT. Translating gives CASSLRSSTDTQYF.

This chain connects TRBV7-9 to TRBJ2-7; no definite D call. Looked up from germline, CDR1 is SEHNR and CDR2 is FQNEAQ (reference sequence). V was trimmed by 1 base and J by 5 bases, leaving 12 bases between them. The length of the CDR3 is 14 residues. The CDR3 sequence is CASSLVGQSHEQYF. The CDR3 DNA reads TGTGCCAGCAGCTTAGTTGGTCAGTCCCACGAGCAGTACTTC. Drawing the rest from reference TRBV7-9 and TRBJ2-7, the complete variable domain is DTGVSQNPRHKITKRGQNVTFRCDPISEHNRLYWYRQTLGQGPEFLTYFQNEAQLEKSRLLSDRFSAERPKGSFSTLEIQRTEQGDSAMYLCASSLVGQSHEQYFGPGTRLTVT.

DNA of the CDR3: TGTGCCAGCAGCTCCGTGACTAGCCGCTACGAGCAGTACTTC. As protein: CASSSVTSRYEQYF. The gene calls are TRBV11-2 and TRBJ2-7; TRBD2 agrees at 7 bases. V lost 4 bases and J lost 3; bases outside the gene matches: 6. CDR3 length equals 14 residues. Germline CDR1 reads SGHAT; CDR2 reads FQNNGV.

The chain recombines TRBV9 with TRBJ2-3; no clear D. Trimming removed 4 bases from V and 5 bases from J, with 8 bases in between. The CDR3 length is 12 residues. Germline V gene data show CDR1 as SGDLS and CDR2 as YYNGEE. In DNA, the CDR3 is TGTGCCAGCAGCCCCAGACAAGATACGCAGTATTTT. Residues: CASSPRQDTQYF.

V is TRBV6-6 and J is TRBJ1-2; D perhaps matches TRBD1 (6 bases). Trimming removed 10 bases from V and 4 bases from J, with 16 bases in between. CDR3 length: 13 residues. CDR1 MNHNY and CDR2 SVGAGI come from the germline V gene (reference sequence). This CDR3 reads CATQSGERYGYTF. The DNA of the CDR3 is TGTGCCACCCAATCAGGGGAGCGCTATGGCTACACCTTC.

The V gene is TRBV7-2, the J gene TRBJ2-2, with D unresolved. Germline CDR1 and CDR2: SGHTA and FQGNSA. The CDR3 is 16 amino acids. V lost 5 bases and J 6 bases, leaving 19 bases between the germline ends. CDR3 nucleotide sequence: TGTGCCAGCAGCCAGAATGGCCCCACCATTGCCGGGGAGCTGTTTTTT. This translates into CASSQNGPTIAGELFF.

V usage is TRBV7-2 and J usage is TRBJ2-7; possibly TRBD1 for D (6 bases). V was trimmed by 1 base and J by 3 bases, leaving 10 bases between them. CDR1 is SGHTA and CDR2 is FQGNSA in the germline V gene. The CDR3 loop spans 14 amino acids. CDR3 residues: CASSLDRVGYEQYF. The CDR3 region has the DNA TGTGCCAGCAGCTTAGACAGGGTGGGCTACGAGCAGTACTTC.

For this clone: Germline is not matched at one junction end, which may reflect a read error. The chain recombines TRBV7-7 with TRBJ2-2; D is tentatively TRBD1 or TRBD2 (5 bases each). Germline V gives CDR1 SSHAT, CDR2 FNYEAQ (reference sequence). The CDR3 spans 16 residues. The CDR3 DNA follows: TGTGCTAGCAGCCCCCGGGACCGTTCGAACACCGGGGAGCTGTTTTTT. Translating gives CASSPRDRSNTGELFF.

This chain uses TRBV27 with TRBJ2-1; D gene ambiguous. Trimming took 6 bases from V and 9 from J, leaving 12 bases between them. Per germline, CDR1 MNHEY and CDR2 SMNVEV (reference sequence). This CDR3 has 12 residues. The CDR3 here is CASSPTKAEQFF. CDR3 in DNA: TGTGCCAGCAGCCCCACTAAGGCTGAGCAGTTCTTC.

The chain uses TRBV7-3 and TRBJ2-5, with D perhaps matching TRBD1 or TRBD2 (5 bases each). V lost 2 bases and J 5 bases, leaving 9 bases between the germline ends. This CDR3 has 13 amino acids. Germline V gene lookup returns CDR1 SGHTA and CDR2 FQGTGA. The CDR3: CASSLRGRETQYF. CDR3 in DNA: TGTGCCAGCAGCTTACGGGGCAGGGAGACCCAGTACTTC.

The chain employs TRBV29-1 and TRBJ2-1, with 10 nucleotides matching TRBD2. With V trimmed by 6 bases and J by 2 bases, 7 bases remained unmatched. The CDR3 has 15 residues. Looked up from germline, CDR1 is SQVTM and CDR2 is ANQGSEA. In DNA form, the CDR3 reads TGCAGCGTGGCTACGCTAGCGGGAGCCTACAATGAGCAGTTCTTC. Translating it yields CSVATLAGAYNEQFF.

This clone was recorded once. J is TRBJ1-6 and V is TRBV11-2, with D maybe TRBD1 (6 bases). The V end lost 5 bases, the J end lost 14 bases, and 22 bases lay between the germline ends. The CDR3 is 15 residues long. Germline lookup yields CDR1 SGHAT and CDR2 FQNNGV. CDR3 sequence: CASSPSGTSEFTLHF. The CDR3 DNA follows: TGTGCCAGCAGCCCATCCGGGACATCGGAGTTCACCCTCCACTTT.

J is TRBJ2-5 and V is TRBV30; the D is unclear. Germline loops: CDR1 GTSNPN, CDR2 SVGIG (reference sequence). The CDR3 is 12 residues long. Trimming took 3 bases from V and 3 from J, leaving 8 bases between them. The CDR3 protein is CAWSPGKETQYF. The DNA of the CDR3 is TGTGCCTGGAGCCCAGGTAAAGAGACCCAGTACTTC.

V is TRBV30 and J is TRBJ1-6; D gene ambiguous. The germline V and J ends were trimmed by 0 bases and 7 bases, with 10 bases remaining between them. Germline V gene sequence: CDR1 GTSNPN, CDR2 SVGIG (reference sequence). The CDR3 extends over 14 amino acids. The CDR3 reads CAWSVLGQNSPLHF. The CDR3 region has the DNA TGTGCCTGGAGTGTACTAGGGCAGAATTCACCCCTCCACTTT.